This TCR beta chain was identified during a study of response to subunit inactivated influenza vaccine. Findings and caveats of the study: Few additional T cells are recruited per seasonal influenza vaccination, authors suggested.

TCRdb fed the RT-PCR reads into MiXCR, producing one record per CDR3 protein. The repertoire holds about 620,000 distinct CDR3 sequences, with 12% as singletons. This clonotype was observed a handful of times. Its antigen remains unidentified. This CDR3 region has 12 residues. CDR1 SEHNR and CDR2 FQNEAQ come from the germline V gene (reference sequence). V lost 5 bases to trimming and J lost 6 bases, with 9 bases between them. Material: PBMCs from blood, obtained on the day of vaccination. The receptor comes from a man in his forties or fifties who received an inactivated influenza vaccine. The chain links TRBV7-9 to TRBJ2-3; no clear D. This CDR3 reads CASSRISDTQYF. The CDR3 nucleotides are TGTGCCAGCAGCCGGATCTCGGATACGCAGTATTTT.